A single sample is the source of the 31 T cell receptor beta chains below, sequenced in a study of CD8 T cells in Susac syndrome. The authors reverse transcribed roughly 0.45 to 1 ug RNA with random hexamers. Using its own MiXCR run on the immunoSEQ multiplex PCR reads, TCRdb lists one record per CDR3 protein. Of 130,000 to 150,000 distinct CDR3 sequences listed, 94% are singletons. The sample was CD8+ T cells from PBMCs. These receptor sequences come from a human donor in good health.

The V and J genes are TRBV27 and TRBJ1-5; 7 nucleotides agree with TRBD1. V was clipped by 9 bases and J by 5 bases; unmatched bases: 7. CDR3 length equals 13 residues. Germline-derived CDR1 and CDR2 are MNHEY and SMNVEV (reference sequence). The CDR3 DNA sequence: TGTGCCAGTAAAACAGGGGCTGATCAGCCCCAGCATTTT. Protein product: CASKTGADQPQHF.

The rearrangement uses TRBV20-1 and TRBJ2-3; 12 bases agree with TRBD2. With V trimmed by 5 bases and J by 2 bases, 8 bases remained unmatched. This CDR3 spans 16 amino acids. Germline CDR1 and CDR2: DFQATT and SNEGSKA (reference sequence). CDR3 amino acids: CSARPGTSGHTDTQYF. As DNA, the CDR3 is TGCAGTGCTCGCCCCGGGACTAGCGGGCACACAGATACGCAGTATTTT.

This chain joins TRBV25-1 and TRBJ2-1; 8 bases agree with TRBD2. Trimming removed 3 bases from V and 7 bases from J; junction bases left unmatched: 8. This CDR3 spans 15 amino acids. Germline V lookup: CDR1 MGHDK, CDR2 SYGVNS. Here the CDR3 DNA reads TGTGCCAGCAGTGATCGCCGGGAGGGCTTTAATGAGCAGTTCTTC. This codes for CASSDRREGFNEQFF.

The genes are TRBV19 and TRBJ2-7; no definite D call. The CDR3 extends over 13 amino acids. Germline V gene sequence: CDR1 LNHDA, CDR2 SQIVND (reference sequence). Trimming removed 0 bases from V and 6 bases from J, with 9 bases in between. CDR3 residues: CASSIDPDGEQYF. The CDR3 coding sequence is TGTGCCAGTAGTATAGACCCGGACGGCGAGCAGTACTTC.

This rearrangement joins TRBV20-1 to TRBJ1-1; unclear D gene. The CDR3 has 12 residues. V lost 6 bases and J lost 0, with 8 bases in between. Looked up from germline, CDR1 is DFQATT and CDR2 is SNEGSKA (reference sequence). The CDR3 spells CSAPYMNTEAFF. The CDR3 DNA reads TGCAGTGCGCCCTACATGAACACTGAAGCTTTCTTT.

The chain couples TRBV29-1 to TRBJ2-7; the match to TRBD2 covers 10 bases. V shed 1 base, J shed 2 bases, and the junction held 5 bases outside the gene matches. This CDR3 has 15 residues. Germline-derived CDR1 and CDR2 are SQVTM and ANQGSEA. The DNA of the CDR3 is TGCAGCGTTGAAGCTCGGACTAGCGGACCCTACGAGCAGTACTTC. Its translation is CSVEARTSGPYEQYF.

The V call is TRBV2, the J call TRBJ2-7, with D possibly TRBD1 on 6 matching bases. V gave up 4 bases and J gave up 1 base, with 14 bases separating them. The length of the CDR3 is 15 residues. Germline CDR1 is SNHLY and CDR2 is FYNNEI. This CDR3 is CASSVAGARSYEQYF. The CDR3 DNA is TGTGCCAGCAGTGTTGCAGGGGCCCGATCCTACGAGCAGTACTTC. Combining the CDR3 with reference TRBV2 and TRBJ2-7 gives the whole variable domain EPEVTQTPSHQVTQMGQEVILRCVPISNHLYFYWYRQILGQKVEFLVSFYNNEISEKSEIFDDQFSVERPDGSNFTLKIRSTKLEDSAMYFCASSVAGARSYEQYFGPGTRLTVT.

The rearrangement joins TRBV28 to TRBJ2-3; D might be TRBD2 (5 bases). Germline CDR1 is MDHEN and CDR2 is SYDVKM. The V end lost 8 bases, the J end lost 0 bases, and 12 bases lay between the germline ends. The CDR3 loop spans 14 amino acids. The CDR3 sequence: CASGGRDSTDTQYF. Here the CDR3 DNA reads TGTGCCAGCGGCGGACGGGATAGCACAGATACGCAGTATTTT.

The chain couples TRBV29-1 to TRBJ2-1; either TRBD1 or TRBD2 may supply D (5 bases each). The CDR3 consists of 13 residues. Germline assignment: CDR1 SQVTM and CDR2 ANQGSEA. The V end lost 1 base, the J end lost 5 bases, and 9 bases lay between the germline ends. The CDR3 here is CSVEGGAHNEQFF. The CDR3 coding sequence is TGCAGCGTTGAAGGAGGGGCCCACAATGAGCAGTTCTTC.

This sequence joins TRBV4-2 and TRBJ1-1; no firm D call. V lost 4 bases to trimming and J lost 6 bases, with 9 bases between them. Germline-derived CDR1 and CDR2 are LGHNA and YNFKEQ. This CDR3 comprises 12 residues. The CDR3 loop is CASSPQGSEAFF. The CDR3 nucleotides are TGTGCCAGCAGCCCACAAGGATCTGAAGCTTTCTTT.

The CDR3 sequence: CAWSVGRDPYNEQFF. CDR3 bases: TGTGCCTGGAGTGTTGGCAGGGACCCGTACAATGAGCAGTTCTTC. The chain joins TRBV30 to TRBJ2-1, with D perhaps assigned TRBD1 or TRBD2 (5 bases each). From germline, CDR1 is GTSNPN and CDR2 SVGIG (reference sequence). The CDR3 is 15 residues long. V lost 0 bases and J lost 4, with 13 bases in between.

The chain carries TRBV5-4 and TRBJ2-7; no firm D call. With 2 bases removed from V and 3 bases from J, the gap between germline ends came to 3 bases. Germline CDR1 SGHNT, CDR2 YYREEE (reference sequence). This CDR3 is built from 11 residues. In DNA form, the CDR3 reads TGTGCCAGCAGCTTTAACTACGAGCAGTACTTC. It codes for CASSFNYEQYF.

The chain joins TRBV12-3 or TRBV12-4 to TRBJ1-4; D ambiguous. Trimming pared 5 bases from V and 0 bases from J, leaving 7 bases between. The CDR3 covers 14 residues. The CDR3 nucleotides are TGTGCCAGCAGTCCGCGGGCAACTAATGAAAAACTGTTTTTT. It yields the protein CASSPRATNEKLFF.

V and J are TRBV10-2 and TRBJ2-7; tentative D call: TRBD1 (5 bases). V lost 0 bases, J lost 3 bases, and 12 bases lay in between. Germline V lookup: CDR1 WSHSY, CDR2 SAAADI. The CDR3 runs 15 residues. CDR3 amino acids: CASSESLQAYYEQYF. CDR3 bases: TGCGCCAGCAGTGAGTCGTTACAGGCCTACTACGAGCAGTACTTC.

The rearrangement joins TRBV2 to TRBJ1-1; D is unresolved. CDR3 length equals 13 residues. Germline CDR1 is SNHLY and CDR2 is FYNNEI. V was trimmed by 2 bases and J by 7 bases, leaving 11 bases between them. In nucleotides, the CDR3 is TGTGCCAGCAGTGAACGTCAGATCGGTGAAGCTTTCTTT. This encodes CASSERQIGEAFF.

The gene calls are TRBV7-9 and TRBJ2-1; 10 bases agree with TRBD2. This CDR3 has 17 amino acids. V gave up 3 bases and J gave up 5 bases; unmatched junction bases: 10. Looked up from germline, CDR1 is SEHNR and CDR2 is FQNEAQ (reference sequence). CDR3 protein: CASSLEASGRGNNEQFF. The CDR3 region has the DNA TGTGCCAGCAGCTTGGAGGCCAGCGGGAGGGGGAACAATGAGCAGTTCTTC.

The rearrangement joins TRBV20-1 to TRBJ2-1; TRBD2 might be the D (5 bases). Per the germline V gene, CDR1 is DFQATT and CDR2 is SNEGSKA (reference sequence). V was clipped by 1 base and J by 5 bases, with 9 bases between them. This CDR3 comprises 13 residues. CDR3 residues: CSARGGHNNEQFF. CDR3 DNA: TGCAGTGCTAGAGGCGGGCATAACAATGAGCAGTTCTTC.

The chain recombines TRBV27 with TRBJ2-3; unclear D gene. CDR1 and CDR2 (germline): MNHEY, SMNVEV (reference sequence). Trimming removed 2 bases from V and 2 bases from J, with 8 bases in between. The CDR3 length is 14 residues. In nucleotides, the CDR3 is TGTGCCAGCAGTTTAATGGCGTTCACAGATACGCAGTATTTT. It translates to CASSLMAFTDTQYF.

The chain has TRBV7-9 and TRBJ1-1, with a tentative D call TRBD1 (6 bases). Germline-derived CDR1 and CDR2 are SEHNR and FQNEAQ (reference sequence). The germline V and J ends were trimmed by 5 bases and 4 bases, with 14 bases remaining between them. The CDR3 loop spans 14 amino acids. The CDR3 reads CASSPGTGITEAFF. The CDR3 bases are TGTGCCAGCAGCCCGGGAACAGGGATCACTGAAGCTTTCTTT.

V gene TRBV29-1 combines with J gene TRBJ2-7; TRBD1 or TRBD2 may be the D gene (5 bases each). CDR3 size: 13 residues. CDR1 and CDR2 from the germline V gene are SQVTM and ANQGSEA. Trimming pared 5 bases from V and 5 bases from J, leaving 16 bases between. In nucleotides, the CDR3 is TGCAGCGTTCCAGGGACGGGGTTCGACGAGCAGTACTTC. Its translation is CSVPGTGFDEQYF.

The chain recombines TRBV27 with TRBJ2-7; D perhaps matches TRBD2 (5 bases). Deletions cut 5 bases from V and 4 bases from J, with 21 bases between. This CDR3 region has 16 residues. Germline V gene data show CDR1 as MNHEY and CDR2 as SMNVEV (reference sequence). The CDR3, as DNA: TGTGCCAGCAGTCCCTACACGACCCGGGGATTTTACGAGCAGTACTTC. The encoded protein is CASSPYTTRGFYEQYF.

The chain recombines TRBV25-1 with TRBJ1-1; D unresolved. Germline lookup yields CDR1 MGHDK and CDR2 SYGVNS. The V and J ends lost 4 bases and 7 bases respectively, with 10 bases between them. The CDR3 runs to 12 residues. The CDR3 DNA reads TGTGCCAGCAGTGGTAGCACACTTGAAGCTTTCTTT. Translation gives CASSGSTLEAFF.

This chain uses TRBV7-9 with TRBJ2-3; no definite D call. The germline V gene encodes CDR1 SEHNR and CDR2 FQNEAQ (reference sequence). The CDR3 extends over 13 amino acids. Trimming cost V 8 bases and J 1 base, with 10 bases left between them. DNA for the CDR3: TGTGCCAGCCCTATCGGACGCACAGATACGCAGTATTTT. Encoded protein: CASPIGRTDTQYF.

V gene TRBV30 combines with J gene TRBJ1-1, with 7 bases fitting TRBD1. The junction had 3 bases not matched to a gene; V was cut back by 3 bases and J by 5 bases. The germline CDR1 and CDR2 sequences are GTSNPN and SVGIG (reference sequence). The CDR3 consists of 12 residues. The CDR3, as DNA: TGTGCCTGGAGAGCAGGGGGGACTGAAGCTTTCTTT. It translates to CAWRAGGTEAFF.

The chain employs TRBV7-9 and TRBJ2-3; 10 bases agree with TRBD2. Losses at the gene ends were 6 bases for V and 6 bases for J; bases not matched to a gene: 9. Germline loops: CDR1 SEHNR, CDR2 FQNEAQ (reference sequence). The length of the CDR3 is 15 residues. DNA for the CDR3: TGTGCCAGCAGGAGAAGCGGGAGGGCCGCGGATACGCAGTATTTT. Translating gives CASRRSGRAADTQYF.

The rearrangement links TRBV20-1 to TRBJ2-7, with TRBD2 matching 11 bases. J was trimmed by 5 bases and V by 6 bases; bases with no gene match: 12. This CDR3 comprises 15 residues. CDR1 is DFQATT, CDR2 SNEGSKA, per germline (reference sequence). CDR3 sequence (DNA): TGCAGTGCCACAGGCCGACTAGCGGGACATGACGAGCAGTACTTC. Translating gives CSATGRLAGHDEQYF.

This clonotype appeared a single time. This chain joins TRBV27 and TRBJ1-1; D gene ambiguous. V was clipped by 4 bases and J by 1 base, with 22 bases between them. CDR1 and CDR2 (germline): MNHEY, SMNVEV (reference sequence). The CDR3 has 18 residues. The DNA for the CDR3 is TGTGCCAGCAGTTCACCCTACCCGGGAGGCCCCGGGAACACTGAAGCTTTCTTT. As protein: CASSSPYPGGPGNTEAFF.

This clonotype was seen a handful of times. The chain recombines TRBV4-1 with TRBJ2-7, with 11 bases identical to TRBD2. J lost 3 bases, V lost 2 bases, and 3 bases had no gene match. The length of the CDR3 is 15 residues. Germline V gene data show CDR1 as MGHRA and CDR2 as YSYEKL. CDR3 DNA sequence: TGCGCCAGCAGCCAAACTAGCGGGAGCAGCTACGAGCAGTACTTC. Translating gives CASSQTSGSSYEQYF.

This chain connects TRBV11-2 to TRBJ2-7; the match to TRBD2 covers 8 bases. V trimming: 1 base; J trimming: 6 bases; junction bases outside the gene matches: 8. Germline CDR1 and CDR2: SGHAT and FQNNGV. The CDR3 has 15 amino acids. CDR3 amino acids: CASSLARAGVGEQYF. CDR3 coding DNA: TGTGCCAGCAGCTTAGCGAGAGCGGGAGTCGGCGAGCAGTACTTC.

The rearrangement links TRBV2 to TRBJ2-3; TRBD2 agrees at 8 bases. The CDR3 runs to 15 residues. The V segment lost 2 bases and the J segment 4 bases; nucleotides outside the gene matches: 5. Germline-derived CDR1 and CDR2 are SNHLY and FYNNEI. CDR3 sequence: CASSEPGLASDTQYF. In DNA form, the CDR3 reads TGTGCCAGCAGTGAACCCGGACTAGCATCAGATACGCAGTATTTT. Variable domain in full (rest from reference TRBV2 and TRBJ2-3): EPEVTQTPSHQVTQMGQEVILRCVPISNHLYFYWYRQILGQKVEFLVSFYNNEISEKSEIFDDQFSVERPDGSNFTLKIRSTKLEDSAMYFCASSEPGLASDTQYFGPGTRLTVL.

This sequence joins TRBV3-1 and TRBJ2-2; D remains ambiguous. This CDR3 comprises 14 residues. The germline V gene encodes CDR1 LGHDT and CDR2 YNNKEL (reference sequence). Trimming stripped 1 base from V and 10 bases from J, with 13 bases between. The DNA for the CDR3 is TGTGCCAGCAGCCAAGTCGCCCCCTTGGAGGAGCTGTTTTTT. It yields the protein CASSQVAPLEELFF.